A selection of T cell receptor beta chains follows, all from one sample in a study of blood T cell repertoires in COVID-19. Clones were sequenced by immunoSEQ multiplex PCR, and TCRdb holds only the in-frame ones, with some missing. The sample lists some 350,000 clones, more than 75% occurring once. Sequenced material: peripheral blood. The origin of the receptors is a woman in her late teens or twenties who had recovered from COVID-19. The CDR3 runs from the conserved cysteine through the conserved F or W. D genes are given only for firm matches. Only part of the rows carry a size: once, few, many, or a class if the clone is expanded.

clone size	V gene	J gene	D gene	CDR3 protein	CDR3 DNA
.	TRBV19	TRBJ1-1	TRBD1	CASSQWGPGGGEAFF	TGTGCCAGTAGCCAATGGGGGCCAGGGGGAGGTGAAGCTTTCTTT
.	TRBV9	TRBJ2-1	TRBD2	CASSDRLAGDNEQFF	TGTGCCAGCAGCGATAGACTAGCGGGAGACAATGAGCAGTTCTTC
once	TRBV24-1	TRBJ1-1	TRBD1	CATSGRGSTEAFF	TGTGCCACCAGTGGCAGGGGGAGTACTGAAGCTTTCTTT
.	TRBV4-1	TRBJ2-2	.	CASSHIGGEGELFF	TGCGCCAGCAGCCATATAGGGGGGGAAGGGGAGCTGTTTTTT
.	TRBV7-9	TRBJ2-5	.	CASSRGVQGRGQETQYF	TGTGCCAGCAGCCGAGGGGTCCAGGGTAGGGGGCAAGAGACCCAGTACTTC
.	TRBV27	TRBJ1-1	TRBD1	CASSFQDRDATEAFF	TGTGCCAGCAGTTTCCAGGACAGGGACGCCACTGAAGCTTTCTTT
few	TRBV27	TRBJ1-5	.	CASSLNRGNQPQHF	TGTGCCAGCAGTTTAAACAGGGGCAATCAGCCCCAGCATTTT
.	TRBV30	TRBJ2-1	.	CAWRGGEGKSYNEQFF	TGTGCCTGGAGAGGGGGGGAGGGAAAATCCTACAATGAGCAGTTCTTC
.	TRBV24-1	TRBJ2-5	TRBD2	CATSDTSGSVGVTQYF	TGTGCCACCAGTGATACTAGCGGGAGTGTGGGTGTGACCCAGTACTTC
.	TRBV5-4	TRBJ1-1	.	CASSRLYPDRLDTEAFF	TGTGCCAGCAGTCGCTTGTATCCCGACAGACTAGATACAGAAGCTTTCTTT
.	TRBV6-5	TRBJ2-3	.	CASNNGRMGRDTQYF	TGTGCCAGCAATAATGGACGGATGGGGAGGGATACGCAGTATTTT
.	TRBV30	TRBJ1-2	TRBD1	CACLGFQGTGIYGYTF	TGTGCCTGCCTAGGGTTCCAGGGGACAGGGATCTATGGCTACACCTTC
once	TRBV12-3/TRBV12-4	TRBJ2-5	.	CASSYIQKETQYF	TGTGCCAGCAGTTACATACAAAAAGAGACCCAGTACTTC
.	TRBV11-3	TRBJ2-1	.	CASSYGVNEQFF	TGTGCCAGCAGCTACGGTGTCAATGAGCAGTTCTTC
.	TRBV10-3	TRBJ2-6	TRBD1	CAITGGSSGANVLTF	TGTGCCATCACAGGGGGTTCCTCTGGGGCCAACGTCCTGACTTTC
.	TRBV7-8	TRBJ2-1	.	CASSLGPTGRGTHEQFF	TGTGCCAGCAGCTTGGGCCCGACGGGGAGGGGGACGCACGAGCAGTTCTTC
.	TRBV4-3	TRBJ2-6	.	CASSHRSGANVLTF	TGCGCCAGCAGCCACAGATCTGGGGCCAACGTCCTGACTTTC
.	TRBV7-9	TRBJ2-4	TRBD2	CASSSGLGLTKNIQYF	TGTGCCAGCAGCTCCGGACTAGGCCTTACCAAAAACATTCAGTACTTC
.	TRBV15	TRBJ2-2	TRBD2	CATSRPGLANTGELFF	TGTGCCACCAGCAGACCCGGACTAGCCAACACCGGGGAGCTGTTTTTT
.	TRBV27	TRBJ1-4	.	CASSRPGGRNEKLFF	TGTGCCAGCAGTCGACCGGGGGGGAGAAATGAAAAACTGTTTTTT
.	TRBV19	TRBJ1-4	.	CASSIDRRGATNEKLFF	TGTGCCAGTAGTATAGATCGTCGCGGAGCCACTAATGAAAAACTGTTTTTT
.	TRBV23-1	TRBJ2-1	TRBD1	CASSHPSRDRAYNEQFF	TGCGCCAGCAGTCATCCGAGCCGGGACAGGGCTTACAATGAGCAGTTCTTC
once	TRBV5-6	TRBJ2-1	TRBD2	CASSFGTSGVNEQFF	TGTGCCAGCAGCTTCGGGACTAGCGGGGTAAATGAGCAGTTCTTC
.	TRBV4-3	TRBJ2-1	TRBD2	CASSQWVAGGYNEQFF	TGCGCCAGCAGCCAGTGGGTAGCGGGAGGCTACAATGAGCAGTTCTTC
.	TRBV5-5	TRBJ1-3	.	CASSLQGSGNTIYF	TGTGCCAGCAGCTTGCAGGGCTCTGGAAACACCATATATTTT
.	TRBV6-2/TRBV6-3	TRBJ2-3	TRBD2	CASSLTSGSHPAQYF	TGTGCCAGCAGCCTGACTAGCGGGAGCCATCCCGCGCAGTATTTT
once	TRBV5-1	TRBJ2-1	TRBD2	CASSSRTSENEQFF	TGCGCCAGCAGTTCCCGGACTAGCGAGAATGAGCAGTTCTTC
.	TRBV5-4	TRBJ2-1	TRBD2	CATGTSDGYNEQFF	TGTGCCACCGGGACTAGCGATGGTTACAATGAGCAGTTCTTC
.	TRBV2	TRBJ2-5	.	CASSEFGVGLQETQYF	TGTGCCAGCAGTGAATTTGGGGTCGGACTACAAGAGACCCAGTACTTC
.	TRBV10-1	TRBJ2-3	TRBD1	CASSAGTGGFTDTQYF	TGCGCCAGCAGTGCCGGGACAGGGGGCTTCACAGATACGCAGTATTTT
.	TRBV7-9	TRBJ2-1	.	CASSLLGGSPRDEQFF	TGTGCCAGCAGCTTACTGGGCGGGTCTCCACGGGATGAGCAGTTCTTC
.	TRBV14	TRBJ1-4	.	CASEWEVGTNEKLFF	TGTGCCAGCGAATGGGAGGTAGGGACTAATGAAAAACTGTTTTTT
.	TRBV11-2	TRBJ2-1	.	CASSLYQLPGPYNEQFF	TGTGCCAGCAGCTTATACCAGCTCCCGGGTCCCTACAATGAGCAGTTCTTC
.	TRBV7-2	TRBJ1-2	.	CASSLDTNYGYTF	TGTGCCAGCAGCTTGGACACTAACTATGGCTACACCTTC
.	TRBV6-5	TRBJ2-5	.	CASSYLAGETQYF	TGTGCCAGCAGTTATCTCGCAGGGGAGACCCAGTACTTC
.	TRBV7-9	TRBJ2-5	TRBD2	CASSLQSTSGSSYETQYF	TGTGCCAGCAGCCTCCAATCGACTAGCGGGAGCAGTTATGAGACCCAGTACTTC
.	TRBV4-3	TRBJ2-1	TRBD2	CASSQDRTSGKHGEQFF	TGCGCCAGCAGCCAGGATAGAACTAGCGGGAAGCACGGTGAGCAGTTCTTC
once	TRBV4-3	TRBJ1-4	.	CASSQSRGWPEKLFF	TGCGCCAGCAGCCAATCCAGGGGTTGGCCTGAAAAACTGTTTTTT
.	TRBV27	TRBJ2-5	TRBD2	CASSLGLAGVETQYF	TGTGCCAGCAGTTTGGGACTAGCGGGAGTGGAGACCCAGTACTTC
.	TRBV30	TRBJ2-6	.	CAWRSSGVAGANVLTF	TGTGCCTGGAGGTCCTCAGGGGTCGCTGGGGCCAACGTCCTGACTTTC
.	TRBV19	TRBJ1-1	TRBD1	CASSITARGVTEAFF	TGTGCCAGTAGTATAACGGCCAGGGGGGTCACTGAAGCTTTCTTT
.	TRBV15	TRBJ1-2	TRBD1	CATSRERQGILANYGYTF	TGTGCCACCAGCAGGGAAAGACAGGGGATATTAGCTAACTATGGCTACACCTTC
many	TRBV1	TRBJ1-4	.	CTSSQVGQGSEKLFF	.
.	TRBV10-3	TRBJ2-1	.	CAISVRGYSSYNEQFF	TGTGCCATCAGTGTTAGGGGCTATAGCTCCTACAATGAGCAGTTCTTC